These T cell receptor beta chains were read from a single sample in a study of T cells in Graves' hyperthyroidism and ophthalmopathy. TCRdb used MiXCR to reprocess the multiplex PCR reads, holding one entry per CDR3 protein. There are hundreds of thousands of distinct CDR3 sequences in the sample; approximately 13% occur only once, and less than 10% lies in the top ten. The sequenced sample was blood. The receptors were sampled from a woman aged 18-29 years with Graves' hyperthyroidism. The CDR3 runs from the conserved cysteine through the conserved F or W. The order of the fields is V gene, J gene, D gene, clone size, CDR3 protein, CDR3 DNA. D genes are given only for firm matches. Rows may omit the clone size; those that give it use once, few, many or a size class.

TRBV30	TRBJ2-5	TRBD1	many	CAWRGQGETQYF	TGTGCCTGGAGGGGACAGGGAGAGACCCAGTACTTC
TRBV28	TRBJ2-7	TRBD2	many	CATKREGRYEQYF	TGTGCTACCAAGCGGGAGGGCCGCTACGAGCAGTACTTC
TRBV12-3/TRBV12-4	TRBJ1-4	.	.	CASSSRGKLFF	TGTGCCAGCAGTTCCCGGGGGAAACTGTTTTTT
TRBV11-2	TRBJ2-1	.	many	CASSPRAAGRGSDEQFF	TGTGCCAGCAGCCCTCGAGCCGCGGGAAGGGGCTCGGATGAGCAGTTCTTC
TRBV7-3	TRBJ2-1	.	many	CASSSNAYGEQFF	TGTGCCAGCAGCTCCAACGCATATGGTGAGCAGTTCTTC
TRBV5-1	TRBJ1-1	.	once	CASSPELGRNTEASF	TGCGCCAGCAGCCCCGAACTGGGGAGAAACACTGAAGCTTCCTTT
TRBV20-1	TRBJ1-4	.	many	CSASYSWTATNEKLFF	TGCAGTGCTAGCTATTCGTGGACAGCAACTAATGAAAAACTGTTTTTT
TRBV28	TRBJ1-4	.	many	CASTEGGKKLFF	TGTGCCAGCACCGAAGGTGGGAAAAAACTGTTTTTT
TRBV28	TRBJ2-1	.	many	CASSSTLGGARNEQFF	TGTGCCAGCAGCTCTACCCTGGGGGGAGCTAGGAATGAGCAGTTCTTC
TRBV7-3	TRBJ1-1	.	many	CASSLTKDTEAFF	TGTGCCAGCAGCTTAACGAAGGACACTGAAGCTTTCTTT
TRBV7-3	TRBJ1-2	TRBD1	.	CASSSSGTAIEGYTF	TGTGCCAGCAGCTCCTCCGGGACAGCTATCGAGGGCTACACCTTC
TRBV28	TRBJ1-1	.	many	CASSFLLGGGTEAFF	TGTGCCAGCAGTTTTCTGCTGGGAGGGGGCACTGAAGCTTTCTTT
TRBV27	TRBJ2-7	TRBD2	many	CASSFTTSGGPVYEQYF	TGTGCCAGCAGTTTCACGACTAGCGGGGGGCCAGTCTACGAGCAGTACTTC
TRBV5-1	TRBJ1-1	.	many	CASSLGVTFAEAFF	TGCGCCAGCAGCTTGGGCGTCACGTTCGCTGAAGCTTTCTTT
TRBV18	TRBJ1-4	TRBD1	few	CASSPTDRWNEKLFF	TGTGCCAGCTCACCTACGGACAGGTGGAATGAAAAACTGTTTTTT
TRBV20-1	TRBJ1-1	.	many	CSARTPGPSSRAFF	TGCAGTGCTAGAACCCCGGGACCCTCATCCCGAGCTTTCTTT
TRBV5-1	TRBJ2-1	.	many	CASSLVTSNVIAYNEQFF	TGCGCCAGCAGCTTGGTTACTAGCAATGTTATTGCCTACAATGAGCAGTTCTTC
TRBV13	TRBJ1-2	.	many	CASSSRQSNYGYTF	TGTGCCAGCAGCTCTCGACAGAGTAACTATGGCTACACCTTC
TRBV5-1	TRBJ2-2	.	many	CASRAGVNTGELFF	TGCGCCAGCAGGGCAGGTGTGAACACCGGGGAGCTGTTTTTT
TRBV2	TRBJ2-1	.	many	CASSARGLGSYNEQFF	TGTGCCAGCAGTGCCAGGGGATTAGGATCCTACAATGAGCAGTTCTTC
TRBV6-1	TRBJ1-2	.	few	CAGSQSPGVANYGYTF	TGTGCCGGCTCCCAGTCCCCAGGGGTCGCTAACTATGGCTACACCTTC
TRBV9	TRBJ2-5	TRBD2	.	CASSVFGLAGQETQYF	TGTGCCAGCAGCGTCTTCGGACTAGCGGGGCAAGAGACCCAGTACTTC
TRBV4-3	TRBJ2-2	TRBD2	.	CASTPRAGGGTGELFF	TGCGCCAGCACTCCGCGAGCGGGGGGAGGCACCGGGGAGCTGTTTTTT
TRBV18	TRBJ1-4	.	.	CASSPLTADTTNEKLFF	TGTGCCAGCTCACCACTGACAGCGGACACAACTAATGAAAAACTGTTTTTT
TRBV20-1	TRBJ1-6	TRBD1	.	CSARGAGTVNSPLHF	TGCAGTGCTAGGGGGGCCGGGACAGTTAATTCACCCCTCCACTTT
TRBV10-3	TRBJ2-1	.	many	CAISENGNNEQFF	TGTGCCATCAGTGAAAACGGAAACAATGAGCAGTTCTTC
TRBV4-1	TRBJ2-2	.	.	CASSRVIPNTGELFF	TGCGCCAGCAGCCGGGTCATCCCGAACACCGGGGAGCTGTTTTTT
TRBV6-1	TRBJ2-5	TRBD1	many	CASSEGQGVQETQYF	TGTGCCAGCAGTGAGGGACAGGGGGTACAAGAGACCCAGTACTTC